These 8 T cell receptor delta chains were sequenced from one sample in a study of gamma-delta T cells after stem cell transplantation. TCRdb reprocessed the RT-PCR reads through CATT. The table has 2,000 to 2,500 delta-chain clones, 2.5% to 3.5% seen once; the top ten hold roughly a fifth. Sequencing input: gamma-delta T cells. Receptors were obtained from a human donor. It is not recorded whose cells these are; they may come from a transplant donor.

This clone was recorded a few times. A single base is all that separates this from a far larger clone, so a read error is likely. This specimen includes other DNA sequences encoding the same CDR3. The rearrangement joins TRDV2 to TRDJ1, with 8 bases that match TRDD3. Germline CDR1 is GEAIGNYY and CDR2 is EKD. The CDR3 contains 16 residues. The CDR3 coding sequence is TGTGCCTGTGACAGGCTGGGGGAACTGTACACCGATAAACTTATCTTT. Residues: CACDRLGELYTDKLIF.

This clone is judged medium-sized. The J gene is TRDJ1, the V gene TRDV2; TRDD3 agrees at 8 bases. V lost 1 base to trimming and J lost 0 bases; unmatched junction nucleotides: 9. CDR3 size: 17 residues. Germline CDR1 reads GEAIGNYY; CDR2 reads EKD. CDR3: CACDTVGIQGDTDKLIF. Here the CDR3 DNA reads TGTGCCTGTGACACGGTGGGGATACAGGGGGACACCGATAAACTCATCTTT.

Worth noting for this clone: Only one base separates this from a far larger clonotype, so it likely reflects a read error. Other DNA sequences of this sample code for an identical CDR3. The J gene is TRDJ3, the V gene TRDV2, with 12 bases fitting TRDD3. Germline V gene data show CDR1 as GEAIGNYY and CDR2 as EKD. The CDR3 is made up of 20 amino acids. The CDR3 here is CACDTVLGDTDSWDTRQMFF. In DNA, the CDR3 is TGCGCCTGTGACACCGTACTGGGGGATACCGACTCCTGGGACACCCGACAGATGTTTTTC.

Points on this clone: For this DNA, TCRdb reports the protein of a much larger clone, which diverges at residue 3, most likely from a read error; the protein presented here is translated directly from the DNA. The chain recombines TRDV2 with TRDJ1; 11 nucleotides line up with TRDD3. This CDR3 has 16 residues. The germline V gene encodes CDR1 GEAIGNYY and CDR2 EKD. Here the CDR3 reads CARDLVGDTGADKLIF. CDR3 DNA: TGTGCCCGTGACTTGGTGGGGGATACGGGGGCCGATAAACTCATCTTT.

The V call is TRDV2, the J call TRDJ1; the match to TRDD3 covers 9 bases. The length of the CDR3 is 18 residues. Germline V gene sequence: CDR1 GEAIGNYY, CDR2 EKD. V was clipped by 0 bases and J by 1 base; unmatched bases: 11. DNA of the CDR3: TGTGCCTGTGACACCGTGCCTGGGGGATCCACGATCACCGATAAACTCATCTTT. Amino acids: CACDTVPGGSTITDKLIF.

With regard to this clone: This specimen includes other DNA sequences encoding the same CDR3. V gene TRDV2 combines with J gene TRDJ3; 7 bases match TRDD3. Germline CDR1 and CDR2: GEAIGNYY and EKD. Trimming cost V 7 bases and J 0 bases; bases outside gene matches: 14. This CDR3 is built from 19 residues. The CDR3 DNA is TGTGCCTGCGACCCCTTACTGGGGACTAGCTCCTGGGACACCCGACAGATGTTTTTC. Amino acids: CACDPLLGTSSWDTRQMFF.

With respect to this clone: This DNA translates differently at residue 5 from the TCRdb protein, which is that of a much larger clone; a read error is likely, and the protein shown is the DNA's own translation. This chain joins TRDV2 and TRDJ1; TRDD1 or TRDD3 may be the D gene (6 bases each). The CDR3 runs to 18 residues. The V gene lost 5 bases and the J gene lost 2 bases, with 26 bases spanning the gap. From germline, CDR1 is GEAIGNYY and CDR2 EKD. CDR3: CACAEIRGVGGDTDKLIF. In DNA, the CDR3 is TGTGCCTGTGCCGAAATAAGGGGCGTAGGTGGGGATACCGATAAACTCATCTTT.

Concerning this clone itself: The likely explanation is a read error, given a far larger clone one base away. This CDR3 is also generated by other DNA sequences in the sample. This chain's CDR3 is CACDHVGTGGYTDKLIF. CDR3 coding DNA: TGTGCCTGTGACCACGTGGGTACCGGGGGATACACCGATAAACTCATCTTT. V is TRDV2 and J is TRDJ1; 7 positions agree with TRDD3. Trimming removed 3 bases from V and 0 bases from J; junction bases left unmatched: 12. Germline V gene sequence: CDR1 GEAIGNYY, CDR2 EKD. This CDR3 contains 17 residues.